The rows below give T cell receptor beta chains drawn from one sample of a study of human T cells and chemical hapten exposure. TCRdb ran MiXCR on the RACE reads and lists one entry per CDR3 protein. The sample has about 340,000 distinct CDR3 sequences; 6% to 8.5% are singletons. The sequenced sample was whole blood, obtained in connection with sensitization to the hapten diphenylcyclopropenone (DPC). These receptors all come from a woman aged 18 to 35 with alopecia areata. Some clones in this sample may be carry-over from other donors' samples. Both conserved end residues are part of each CDR3. D genes are given only for firm matches. Only part of the rows carry a size: once, few, many, or a class if the clone is expanded.

J gene,V gene,clone size,D gene,CDR3 protein,CDR3 DNA
TRBJ2-2,TRBV12-3/TRBV12-4,.,TRBD1,CAGSWDRGATGELFF,TGTGCCGGCAGTTGGGACAGGGGGGCCACCGGGGAGCTGTTTTTT
TRBJ1-1,TRBV16,many,.,CASSPTGFDTEAFF,TGTGCCAGCAGCCCCACAGGGTTTGACACTGAAGCTTTCTTT
TRBJ2-1,TRBV28,medium-sized,.,CASSLIGDEQFF,TGTGCCAGCAGTTTAATAGGGGATGAGCAGTTCTTC
TRBJ1-1,TRBV7-9,few,.,CASRRTPGTEAFF,TGTGCCAGCAGAAGAACCCCGGGGACTGAAGCTTTCTTT
TRBJ1-5,TRBV29-1,few,.,CSATPGLNQPQHF,TGCAGCGCTACTCCAGGTTTAAATCAGCCCCAGCATTTT
TRBJ2-7,TRBV12-3/TRBV12-4,.,TRBD1,CASSLLPPGQAAYEQYF,TGTGCCAGCAGCCTCCTTCCTCCGGGACAGGCGGCCTACGAGCAGTACTTC
TRBJ2-3,TRBV20-1,few,TRBD2,CSARAGGSTDTQYF,TGCAGTGCTAGAGCGGGGGGTAGCACAGATACGCAGTATTTT
TRBJ2-4,TRBV6-6,many,.,CASSSQINIQYF,TGTGCCAGCAGCTCACAGATAAACATTCAGTACTTC
TRBJ1-6,TRBV4-3,.,TRBD1,CASSLTTGPHSPLHF,TGCGCCAGCAGCTTAACGACAGGGCCGCATTCACCCCTCCACTTT
TRBJ1-2,TRBV4-2,.,.,CASSFLYGYTF,TGTGCCAGCAGCTTTCTGTATGGCTACACCTTC
TRBJ1-5,TRBV12-3/TRBV12-4,many,.,CASSPDRFSRPQHF,TGTGCCAGCAGCCCCGACAGGTTCTCGCGACCCCAGCATTTT
TRBJ1-4,TRBV12-3/TRBV12-4,few,.,CASSPLTWNEKLFF,TGTGCCAGCAGTCCTTTAACTTGGAATGAAAAACTGTTTTTT
TRBJ2-1,TRBV20-1,many,TRBD2,CSAPSGTSGGADEQFF,TGCAGTGCTCCGAGTGGGACTAGCGGGGGGGCGGATGAGCAGTTCTTC
TRBJ1-5,TRBV7-8,few,.,CAVGIKSNQPQHF,TGTGCGGTAGGGATAAAAAGCAATCAGCCCCAGCATTTT
TRBJ2-3,TRBV27,.,TRBD2,CASSLRAGRRDTQYF,TGTGCCAGCAGTTTAAGAGCGGGGAGGCGGGATACGCAGTATTTT
TRBJ1-6,TRBV11-1,few,.,CASSLALQEYSPLHF,TGTGCCAGCAGCTTAGCGCTACAGGAATATTCACCCCTCCACTTT
TRBJ2-7,TRBV4-3,.,TRBD2,CASSQGALTSGGARAYEQYF,TGCGCCAGCAGCCAAGGAGCGTTAACTAGCGGGGGGGCGAGGGCCTACGAGCAGTACTTC
TRBJ2-1,TRBV7-2,few,TRBD2,CASSPRGGRNEQFF,TGTGCCAGCAGCCCGCGGGGGGGCCGAAATGAGCAGTTCTTC
TRBJ1-2,TRBV5-6,many,.,CASSVQGDYGYTF,TGTGCCAGCAGCGTACAGGGAGACTATGGCTACACCTTC
TRBJ2-7,TRBV20-1,many,TRBD2,CSARDIAGGPLTYEQYF,TGCAGTGCTAGAGATATAGCGGGGGGCCCACTTACCTACGAGCAGTACTTC
TRBJ1-5,TRBV12-3/TRBV12-4,.,TRBD1,CASSMDRGPNQPQHF,TGTGCCAGCAGTATGGACAGGGGGCCGAATCAGCCCCAGCATTTT
TRBJ2-5,TRBV29-1,few,TRBD2,CSADPETSGDGETQYF,TGCAGCGCCGACCCTGAGACTAGCGGGGACGGAGAGACCCAGTACTTC
TRBJ1-1,TRBV12-3/TRBV12-4,many,.,CASSFSPRSNTEAFF,TGTGCCAGCAGTTTTAGCCCCAGGTCCAACACTGAAGCTTTCTTT
TRBJ1-5,TRBV7-2,few,.,CASSLGGGRPQHF,TGTGCCAGCAGCTTAGGGGGAGGAAGGCCCCAGCATTTT
TRBJ1-4,TRBV7-9,.,.,CASSPLGTISTNEKLFF,TGTGCCAGCAGCCCCCTCGGGACGATTTCAACTAATGAAAAACTGTTTTTT
TRBJ2-3,TRBV4-3,.,TRBD2,CASSPRASGGTDTQYF,TGCGCCAGCAGCCCGAGGGCTAGCGGGGGTACAGATACGCAGTATTTT
TRBJ2-7,TRBV3-1,many,.,CASSQAGQTDEQYF,TGTGCCAGCAGCCAAGCAGGACAGACAGACGAGCAGTACTTC
TRBJ2-2,TRBV5-4,few,.,CASSSAAKDHSGELFF,TGTGCCAGCAGCTCGGCAGCCAAGGATCATTCCGGGGAGCTGTTTTTT
TRBJ1-6,TRBV7-8,many,.,CATQGGGQVSPLHF,TGTGCCACCCAAGGAGGAGGGCAGGTGTCACCCCTCCACTTT
TRBJ1-2,TRBV7-3,few,.,CASSFDSHYGYTF,TGTGCCAGCAGCTTTGACAGCCACTATGGCTACACCTTC
TRBJ1-4,TRBV29-1,few,.,CSVMGTTNEKLFF,TGCAGCGTTATGGGGACAACTAATGAAAAACTGTTTTTT
TRBJ2-3,TRBV10-3,few,.,CAISDPGLLEVTQYF,TGTGCCATCAGTGACCCTGGTCTGCTAGAGGTTACGCAGTATTTT
TRBJ1-4,TRBV3-1,.,.,CASSQGQLEKLFF,TGTGCCAGCAGCCAAGGACAGCTTGAAAAACTGTTTTTT
TRBJ2-3,TRBV7-8,.,.,CASSPLGTITDTQYF,TGTGCCAGCAGCCCCCTTGGGACAATCACAGATACGCAGTATTTT
TRBJ2-5,TRBV7-9,.,.,CASSAPPETQYF,TGTGCCAGCAGCGCCCCGCCAGAGACCCAGTACTTC
TRBJ1-2,TRBV20-1,few,.,CSAREVAPNYGYTF,TGCAGTGCTAGAGAAGTAGCCCCTAACTATGGCTACACCTTC
TRBJ2-1,TRBV6-2/TRBV6-3,.,.,CASSPGGRVYNEQFF,TGTGCCAGCAGCCCGGGGGGCCGGGTCTACAATGAGCAGTTCTTC
TRBJ2-7,TRBV2,.,.,CASRVDGVINEQYF,TGTGCCAGCAGGGTGGACGGAGTAATTAACGAGCAGTACTTC
TRBJ2-1,TRBV12-3/TRBV12-4,few,TRBD1,CASSPVDREKDEQFF,TGTGCCAGCAGTCCTGTCGACAGGGAGAAGGATGAGCAGTTCTTC
TRBJ1-4,TRBV9,few,.,CASSSGGQSNEKLFF,TGTGCCAGCAGCTCGGGCGGGCAGAGTAATGAAAAACTGTTTTTT
TRBJ1-1,TRBV12-3/TRBV12-4,.,TRBD1,CASSLQGAFTEAFF,TGTGCCAGCAGTCTTCAGGGGGCCTTCACTGAAGCTTTCTTT
TRBJ1-2,TRBV7-3,few,TRBD1,CASSSGTGDYGYTF,TGTGCCAGCAGCTCCGGGACAGGGGACTATGGCTACACCTTC
TRBJ2-3,TRBV27,.,TRBD1,CASSAYRGPTDTQYF,TGTGCCAGCAGTGCCTACAGGGGACCCACAGATACGCAGTATTTT
TRBJ2-3,TRBV24-1,.,.,CATSTPADTQYF,TGTGCCACCAGTACTCCCGCAGATACGCAGTATTTT
TRBJ2-3,TRBV7-2,many,TRBD2,CASSLVPSGGADTQYF,TGTGCCAGCAGCTTAGTCCCTAGCGGGGGGGCAGATACGCAGTATTTT
TRBJ2-5,TRBV28,few,TRBD2,CASSSVLAGDRETQYF,TGTGCCAGCTCCTCCGTGCTAGCGGGGGATAGAGAGACCCAGTACTTC
TRBJ2-7,TRBV10-3,few,.,CAISEPTDYEQYF,TGTGCCATCAGTGAGCCGACAGACTACGAGCAGTACTTC
TRBJ1-5,TRBV6-2/TRBV6-3,many,TRBD1,CASSFGQVNQPQHF,TGTGCCAGCAGTTTTGGACAGGTCAATCAGCCCCAGCATTTT